A single sample is the source of the 16 T cell receptor beta chains below, sequenced in a study of T cells in Graves' hyperthyroidism and ophthalmopathy. The CDR3 regions of TCR beta were amplified from RNA transcripts. Initially, a first-round RT-PCR of the TCR CDR3 employed the HTBI primer set. TCRdb re-analysed the multiplex PCR reads in MiXCR, keeping a single row per CDR3 protein. This sample carries under 350,000 distinct CDR3 sequences, under 30% of them seen once, and the ten largest clones take about 30%. Input material: blood. All receptors derive from a man in his forties with Graves' hyperthyroidism that later progressed to Graves' ophthalmopathy.

This clonotype has more than one count but fewer than ten. This chain uses TRBV6-2 or TRBV6-3 with TRBJ1-2; D gene ambiguous. The ends were cut back, 2 bases at V and 1 base at J, with 11 bases in the middle. Germline-derived CDR1 and CDR2 are MNHEY and SVGEGT. There are 15 residues in the CDR3. CDR3 bases: TGTGCCAGCAGTTACGGCTCCGGGGATAACTATGGCTACACCTTC. Translation: CASSYGSGDNYGYTF.

This clonotype was seen ten or more times. The chain has TRBV12-3 or TRBV12-4 and TRBJ2-5; unclear D gene. The germline V and J ends were trimmed by 4 bases and 1 base, with 4 bases remaining between them. The CDR3 consists of 12 residues. The CDR3 DNA follows: TGTGCCAGCAGTTCGTCCCAAGAGACCCAGTACTTC. Amino acid sequence: CASSSSQETQYF.

This clonotype was counted many times. V gene TRBV5-1 combines with J gene TRBJ2-7; possible D gene TRBD2, 6 bases. V lost 0 bases to trimming and J lost 2 bases, with 9 bases between them. The CDR3 runs to 14 residues. CDR1 SGHRS and CDR2 YFSETQ come from the germline V gene. The CDR3 DNA is TGCGCCAGCAGCTTGGACGGGAGCACCTACGAGCAGTACTTC. Translating gives CASSLDGSTYEQYF.

This clonotype has ten or more counts. The chain carries TRBV3-1 and TRBJ1-1; D gene uncertain. The CDR3 contains 16 residues. Per the germline V gene, CDR1 is LGHDT and CDR2 is YNNKEL (reference sequence). Trimming took off 1 base at V and 8 bases at J, with 20 bases between the two ends. The CDR3 DNA sequence: TGTGCCAGCAGCCAAGGTCGGGAATATACGGGTTTAGAAGCTTTCTTT. Its protein is CASSQGREYTGLEAFF.

Ten or more counts support this clonotype. CDR3 loop: CASSLEVGRKNSNQPQHF. In nucleotides, the CDR3 is TGCGCCAGCAGCTTGGAGGTGGGGAGAAAAAATAGCAATCAGCCCCAGCATTTT. The genes are TRBV5-1 and TRBJ1-5, with D unclear. The V end lost 0 bases, the J end lost 0 bases, and 16 bases lay between the germline ends. The CDR3 is 18 amino acids. The germline CDR1 and CDR2 sequences are SGHRS and YFSETQ.

Ten or more counts support this clonotype. This chain uses TRBV9 with TRBJ1-2, with a weak D call TRBD1 (6 bases). V was clipped by 7 bases and J by 5 bases, with 12 bases between them. The CDR3 extends over 12 amino acids. Germline assignment: CDR1 SGDLS and CDR2 YYNGEE. The CDR3 DNA sequence: TGTGCCAGCGCCAGGGGTGGGTATGGCTACACCTTC. The encoded protein is CASARGGYGYTF.

The V call is TRBV7-2, the J call TRBJ2-7, with 13 bases matching TRBD2. Germline values: CDR1 SGHTA, CDR2 FQGNSA. V lost 4 bases, J lost 4 bases, and 4 bases stayed unmatched. CDR3 size: 15 residues. The CDR3 here is CASSWTSGRGYEQYF. The DNA of the CDR3 is TGTGCCAGCAGCTGGACTAGCGGGAGAGGGTACGAGCAGTACTTC.

Many counts were recorded for this clonotype. The CDR3 sequence is CASSIPGLAGLYEQYF. In nucleotides, the CDR3 is TGTGCCAGCAGTATACCGGGACTAGCGGGTCTGTACGAGCAGTACTTC. V is TRBV6-5 and J is TRBJ2-7; TRBD2 matches 12 bases. Per germline, CDR1 MNHEY and CDR2 SVGAGI. V lost 5 bases and J lost 4; bases outside the gene matches: 9. There are 16 residues in the CDR3.

This clonotype was seen ten or more times. The gene calls are TRBV6-5 and TRBJ2-7, with 7 bases that match TRBD2. The CDR3 totals 13 residues. Germline lookup yields CDR1 MNHEY and CDR2 SVGAGI. V gave up 7 bases and J gave up 7 bases; unmatched junction bases: 10. The CDR3 bases are TGTGCCAGCAAGGGTGGCGGGAGTGATGAGCAGTACTTC. Translating gives CASKGGGSDEQYF.

The chain combines TRBV6-2 or TRBV6-3 with TRBJ2-6; D is unclear. V was shortened by 7 bases and J by 0 bases, with 4 bases between the two germline ends. Germline loops: CDR1 MNHEY, CDR2 SVGEGT. This CDR3 is built from 13 residues. The chain's CDR3 is CASTGSGANVLTF. Written as DNA, the CDR3 is TGTGCCAGCACAGGCTCTGGGGCCAACGTCCTGACTTTC.

This chain links TRBV5-1 with TRBJ2-7, with D tentatively TRBD1 (6 bases). There are 16 residues in the CDR3. V lost 0 bases and J lost 0, with 13 bases in between. Germline loops: CDR1 SGHRS, CDR2 YFSETQ. As DNA, the CDR3 is TGCGCCAGCAGCTTGGGGGACAACCTACACTCCTACGAGCAGTACTTC. As protein: CASSLGDNLHSYEQYF.

This clonotype was found once. The V and J genes are TRBV7-9 and TRBJ2-5, with 10 bases identical to TRBD2. Germline values: CDR1 SEHNR, CDR2 FQNEAQ (reference sequence). V lost 5 bases and J lost 0; bases outside the gene matches: 6. This CDR3 has 16 residues. DNA for the CDR3: TGTGCCAGCAGCCTAGGCCTAGCGGGGGACCAAGAGACCCAGTACTTC. Translating it yields CASSLGLAGDQETQYF. Full variable domain (rest looked up from reference TRBV7-9 and TRBJ2-5): DTGVSQNPRHKITKRGQNVTFRCDPISEHNRLYWYRQTLGQGPEFLTYFQNEAQLEKSRLLSDRFSAERPKGSFSTLEIQRTEQGDSAMYLCASSLGLAGDQETQYFGPGTRLLVL.

This sequence joins TRBV6-5 and TRBJ2-5; a weak D match, TRBD1 (6 bases). This CDR3 spans 15 amino acids. Trimming removed 0 bases at V and 7 bases at J, with 15 bases between. Germline V gene data show CDR1 as MNHEY and CDR2 as SVGAGI. CDR3 bases: TGTGCCAGCAGTTACTCGACTCAGGGGTTGGGGACCCAGTACTTC. Its protein product is CASSYSTQGLGTQYF.

This clonotype was recorded many times. The V and J genes are TRBV28 and TRBJ2-6; no reliable D call. Per the germline V gene, CDR1 is MDHEN and CDR2 is SYDVKM. The CDR3 runs 15 residues. V lost 3 bases to trimming and J lost 1 base, with 7 bases between them. CDR3: CASSFEASGANVLTF. DNA for the CDR3: TGTGCCAGCAGTTTCGAGGCTTCTGGGGCCAACGTCCTGACTTTC.

This clonotype has a count of ten or more. The chain joins TRBV20-1 to TRBJ1-5, with 9 bases fitting TRBD1. CDR1 DFQATT and CDR2 SNEGSKA come from the germline V gene (reference sequence). This CDR3 region has 16 residues. The V gene end was trimmed by 7 bases and the J gene end by 0 bases; junction bases not matched to a gene: 10. The CDR3 sequence is CSVRTGDAYSNQPQHF. The DNA of the CDR3 is TGCAGTGTTCGGACAGGGGACGCGTATAGCAATCAGCCCCAGCATTTT.

The table lists this clonotype with many counts. CDR3 in amino acids: CAISGRGAYTYEQYF. The CDR3 DNA reads TGTGCCATCAGTGGACGGGGGGCCTACACCTACGAGCAGTACTTC. This chain joins TRBV10-3 and TRBJ2-7; maybe TRBD2 (7 bases). The CDR3 is made up of 15 amino acids. Germline V gene sequence: CDR1 ENHRY, CDR2 SYGVKD. V dropped 4 bases and J dropped 2 bases, with 15 bases sitting between them.